Each of the 11 T cell receptor beta chains below was sequenced from the same sample in a study of T cells after yellow fever vaccination. TCRdb processed the 5' RACE reads anew with MiXCR; each CDR3 protein has one entry. The sample holds roughly 520,000 distinct CDR3 sequences, around a fifth seen once. The sequences come from PBMCs, collected 21 days after the first yellow fever vaccination. These TCRs come from a man younger than 35 who received the YFV17D yellow fever vaccine.

This clonotype was seen more than once but under ten times. The rearrangement joins TRBV4-3 to TRBJ1-2; D might be TRBD1 (5 bases). Germline CDR1 reads LGHNA; CDR2 reads YSLEER. The CDR3 is made up of 16 amino acids. The V end lost 6 bases, the J end lost 2 bases, and 19 bases lay between the germline ends. CDR3 sequence reads: CASRAGSTGINYGYTF. The CDR3, as DNA: TGCGCCAGCAGGGCAGGCTCCACAGGAATAAACTATGGCTACACCTTC.

This clonotype has more than one count but fewer than ten. The rearrangement links TRBV7-2 to TRBJ1-6, with D unclear. This CDR3 contains 13 residues. V was trimmed by 5 bases and J by 8 bases, leaving 10 bases between them. Germline-derived CDR1 and CDR2 are SGHTA and FQGNSA. CDR3 sequence reads: CASSPTGDSPLHF. CDR3 sequence (DNA): TGTGCCAGCAGCCCGACCGGAGATTCACCCCTCCACTTT.

The CDR3: CASSVDRGLDYGYTF. The CDR3 bases are TGCGCCAGCAGCGTGGACAGGGGGCTCGACTATGGCTACACCTTC. J is TRBJ1-2 and V is TRBV5-1, with TRBD1 matching over 11 bases. Trimming at V came to 4 bases and at J to 3 bases, leaving 5 bases not matched to a gene. Looked up from germline, CDR1 is SGHRS and CDR2 is YFSETQ. This CDR3 is 15 amino acids long.

Only a few counts were recorded for this clonotype. The chain links TRBV7-2 to TRBJ2-7; TRBD2 might be the D (5 bases). This CDR3 comprises 16 residues. V dropped 2 bases and J dropped 0 bases, with 14 bases sitting between them. CDR1 is SGHTA and CDR2 is FQGNSA in the germline V gene. The CDR3 spells CASSLLGGFSSYEQYF. Here the CDR3 DNA reads TGTGCCAGCAGCTTACTCGGCGGGTTCAGCTCCTACGAGCAGTACTTC.

The V and J genes are TRBV5-5 and TRBJ2-2; TRBD1 is a possible D gene (7 bases). CDR1 is SGHKS and CDR2 is YYEKEE in the germline V gene (reference sequence). The V gene lost 4 bases and the J gene lost 4 bases, with 11 bases spanning the gap. This CDR3 spans 14 amino acids. The CDR3 is CASSGGTATGELFF. As DNA, the CDR3 is TGTGCCAGCAGCGGGGGGACAGCCACCGGGGAGCTGTTTTTT.

This clonotype was picked up a small number of times. The V gene is TRBV7-2, the J gene TRBJ2-1; tentatively, D is TRBD1 or TRBD2 (6 bases each). The germline V gene has CDR1 SGHTA and CDR2 FQGNSA. The CDR3 length is 16 residues. Trimming cost V 4 bases and J 6 bases, with 19 bases left between them. Here the CDR3 reads CASSYGGLYVRNEQFF. CDR3 coding DNA: TGTGCCAGCAGCTACGGGGGCCTTTATGTTCGCAATGAGCAGTTCTTC.

This clonotype was counted a few times. The rearrangement links TRBV20-1 to TRBJ1-1; unclear D gene. V was cut by 5 bases and J by 4 bases, with 14 bases left in between. Germline loops: CDR1 DFQATT, CDR2 SNEGSKA (reference sequence). The CDR3 contains 13 residues. The CDR3 reads CSAGVRVVTEAFF. As DNA, the CDR3 is TGCAGTGCTGGAGTTAGGGTGGTCACTGAAGCTTTCTTT.

This clonotype was found a few times. The J gene is TRBJ2-7, the V gene TRBV3-1; no reliable D call. The CDR3 contains 13 residues. Trimming left V 0 bases short and J 6 bases short, with 9 bases between. Germline V lookup: CDR1 LGHDT, CDR2 YNNKEL (reference sequence). The CDR3 DNA sequence: TGTGCCAGCAGCCAAGAATGGAAGGGCGAGCAGTACTTC. Amino acids: CASSQEWKGEQYF.

The sample holds a few counts of this clonotype. The chain uses TRBV20-1 and TRBJ2-5, with 7 nucleotides matching TRBD2. The CDR3 is 12 amino acids. Germline V gene lookup returns CDR1 DFQATT and CDR2 SNEGSKA (reference sequence). J was trimmed by 7 bases and V by 5 bases; bases with no gene match: 7. CDR3 in amino acids: CSAPGGWRTQYF. For the CDR3, the DNA is TGCAGTGCTCCGGGAGGCTGGCGGACCCAGTACTTC.

The chain carries TRBV4-1 and TRBJ1-2; D might be TRBD1 (5 bases). CDR1 and CDR2 from the germline V gene are MGHRA and YSYEKL. The CDR3 sequence is 14 residues long. The germline V and J ends were trimmed by 5 bases and 6 bases, with 16 bases remaining between them. The CDR3 protein is CASSGAGGANGYTF. CDR3 nucleotide sequence: TGCGCCAGCAGCGGGGCGGGGGGAGCGAATGGCTACACCTTC.

The chain links TRBV21-1 to TRBJ2-1. TRBV21-1 is annotated as a pseudogene. The length of the CDR3 is 15 residues. The CDR3 DNA follows: TGTGCCAGCAGCAAACGGGTGAGCTCCTACAATGAGCAGTTCTTC. Residues: CASSKRVSSYNEQFF.